Each of the 10 T cell receptor beta chains below was sequenced from the same sample in a study of cytomegalovirus exposure and HLA in healthy donors. With 60 Vbeta and 13 Jbeta primers, the PCR was carried out. Profiled with immunoSEQ multiplex PCR; TCRdb holds only in-frame clones, not every one. The data show some 130,000 clones, approximately 77% seen once. Sequenced sample: PBMCs. The receptors shown here come from a man aged 30 to 39 in good health and CMV-seronegative.

This clone has a single count. The chain employs TRBV5-1 and TRBJ1-1, with D possibly being TRBD1 (5 bases). The germline CDR1 and CDR2 sequences are SGHRS and YFSETQ. V shed 0 bases and J shed 3 bases, with 6 bases lying between them. The CDR3 contains 13 residues. CDR3 nucleotide sequence: TGCGCCAGCAGCTTGGGGGGGGACACTGAAGCTTTCTTT. This translates into CASSLGGDTEAFF.

The chain carries TRBV12-5 and TRBJ2-3; TRBD1 matches 7 bases. The CDR3 covers 15 residues. Germline V gene sequence: CDR1 LGHNT, CDR2 FRNRAP. After removal of 6 bases from V and 2 bases from J, the junction contained 8 bases not matched to a gene. DNA of the CDR3: TGTGCTAGTGGCCCGACAGGGTTGGTCACAGATACGCAGTATTTT. Its translation is CASGPTGLVTDTQYF.

J is TRBJ2-7 and V is TRBV30, with D hard to call. Germline lookup yields CDR1 GTSNPN and CDR2 SVGIG (reference sequence). The CDR3 loop spans 14 amino acids. The V end was cut by 4 bases, the J end by 0 bases, with 13 bases between. CDR3 sequence: CAWNGAVLSYEQYF. The CDR3 nucleotides are TGTGCCTGGAACGGCGCGGTCCTCTCCTACGAGCAGTACTTC.

This rearrangement joins TRBV4-1 to TRBJ2-2; D is ambiguous. Germline-derived CDR1 and CDR2 are MGHRA and YSYEKL. The V end lost 8 bases, the J end lost 1 base, and 11 bases lay between the germline ends. This CDR3 contains 14 residues. The CDR3 region has the DNA TGCGCCAGCCAAATCCGACAGAACACCGGGGAGCTGTTTTTT. This codes for CASQIRQNTGELFF.

This clone was detected a few times. The J gene is TRBJ2-7, the V gene TRBV6-1; the D gene is possibly TRBD2 (6 bases). V gave up 4 bases and J gave up 5 bases, with 24 bases separating them. CDR3 length: 17 residues. Looked up from germline, CDR1 is MNHNS and CDR2 is SASEGT. CDR3 bases: TGTGCCAGCAGTGTGCCGCTTGGGACTTATCTGCCTAACGAGCAGTACTTC. Amino acids: CASSVPLGTYLPNEQYF.

This clone was seen once. The chain is built from TRBV27 and TRBJ2-7, with a possible D match to TRBD2 (5 bases). The CDR3 sequence is 14 residues long. The V and J ends lost 7 bases and 0 bases respectively, with 13 bases between them. Germline V gene lookup returns CDR1 MNHEY and CDR2 SMNVEV (reference sequence). DNA for the CDR3: TGTGCCAGCAAGTCAGCGGATAACTCCTACGAGCAGTACTTC. Its protein is CASKSADNSYEQYF.

The DNA of the CDR3 is TGTGCCAGCAGTCCAGCCCGACTAGCGGCCTACAATGAGCAGTTCTTC. Its protein is CASSPARLAAYNEQFF. This chain connects TRBV28 to TRBJ2-1; 9 bases match TRBD2. The J segment lost 2 bases and the V segment lost 5 bases, leaving 7 bases of the junction unmatched. CDR3 length: 16 amino acids. From germline, CDR1 is MDHEN and CDR2 SYDVKM. Drawing the rest from reference TRBV28 and TRBJ2-1, the complete variable domain is DVKVTQSSRYLVKRTGEKVFLECVQDMDHENMFWYRQDPGLGLRLIYFSYDVKMKEKGDIPEGYSVSREKKERFSLILESASTNQTSMYLCASSPARLAAYNEQFFGPGTRLTVL.

This clone was counted a few times. The chain carries TRBV28 and TRBJ2-1, with a possible D match to TRBD2 (6 bases). Germline values: CDR1 MDHEN, CDR2 SYDVKM. V was shortened by 2 bases and J by 4 bases, with 12 bases between the two germline ends. The CDR3 covers 15 residues. The CDR3 region has the DNA TGTGCCAGCAGTTTAGGGGGGAGCGCGTACAATGAGCAGTTCTTC. It specifies CASSLGGSAYNEQFF.

This chain connects TRBV10-2 to TRBJ2-4; the match to TRBD2 covers 16 bases. CDR3 length: 17 amino acids. Germline loops: CDR1 WSHSY, CDR2 SAAADI. J was trimmed by 6 bases and V by 6 bases; bases with no gene match: 8. The CDR3 spells CASSGTSGRVVGNIQYF. For the CDR3, the DNA is TGCGCCAGCAGCGGGACTAGCGGGAGGGTGGTAGGAAACATTCAGTACTTC.

This chain uses TRBV4-1 with TRBJ2-3; 10 bases are shared with TRBD2. The CDR3 runs 19 residues. Per germline, CDR1 MGHRA and CDR2 YSYEKL. Germline trimming cut 1 base from V and 4 bases from J; bases unmatched to any gene: 14. The CDR3 is CASSQVAGFRAGGADTQYF. CDR3 bases: TGCGCCAGCAGCCAAGTAGCAGGCTTCCGAGCGGGAGGGGCAGATACGCAGTATTTT.